The T cell receptor (beta chain) described here comes from a study of blood T cells in healthy people across ages. With respect to this clonotype: Its matching antigen is unknown.

The CDR3 contains 17 residues. V lost 4 bases to trimming and J lost 4 bases, with 23 bases between them. The germline V gene encodes CDR1 SGHTA and CDR2 FQGNSA. It was with a sample-barcoded 5' primer and a J-beta primer mix that a second PCR of about 6 to 12 cycles was run. Via MiXCR, TCRdb re-called the 5' RACE reads, giving one row per CDR3 protein. The sample has some 900,000 distinct CDR3 sequences, roughly 50% seen once; the top ten hold roughly 13%. Whole-study findings and limits: Compared with aged donors, long-lived donors showed fewer expanded clones, suggesting selection.

The V gene is TRBV7-2, the J gene TRBJ2-7; the D call may be TRBD1 or TRBD2 (6 bases each). This TCR derives from a young man in good health. Source material: blood. The CDR3 reads CASSSKGGSLGRYEQYF. CDR3 DNA sequence: TGTGCCAGCAGCTCAAAAGGGGGGTCCTTGGGCCGGTACGAGCAGTACTTC.